This T cell receptor (beta chain) was sequenced for a study of persistence of HIV-infected CD4 T cells. Germline CDR1 reads MDHEN; CDR2 reads SYDVKM. Trimming stripped 6 bases from V and 0 bases from J, with 12 bases between. The CDR3 has 14 amino acids. Sequencing used immunoSEQ version 4 in survey mode. Assay used: immunoSEQ multiplex PCR; TCRdb lists only in-frame clones, some missing. The sample has around 13,000 clones, 71% seen once. Stimulation used approximately 9.1 ug/mL lysate from CMV-infected fibroblasts. CD4+ T cells upregulating both CD40 ligand and CD69 were sorted as responding cells. Remarks on this clone: Its antigen is still unknown.

Specimen: CD4+ T cells sorted from PBMCs after roughly 18-hour stimulation, collected from a patient who received antiretroviral therapy. This receptor was taken from an adult man with HIV who was CMV-seropositive. J is TRBJ2-7 and V is TRBV28; D might be TRBD2 (7 bases). CDR3 coding DNA: TGTGCCAGCAGGTACAGGGAGGGCTCCTACGAGCAGTACTTC. Its protein is CASRYREGSYEQYF.